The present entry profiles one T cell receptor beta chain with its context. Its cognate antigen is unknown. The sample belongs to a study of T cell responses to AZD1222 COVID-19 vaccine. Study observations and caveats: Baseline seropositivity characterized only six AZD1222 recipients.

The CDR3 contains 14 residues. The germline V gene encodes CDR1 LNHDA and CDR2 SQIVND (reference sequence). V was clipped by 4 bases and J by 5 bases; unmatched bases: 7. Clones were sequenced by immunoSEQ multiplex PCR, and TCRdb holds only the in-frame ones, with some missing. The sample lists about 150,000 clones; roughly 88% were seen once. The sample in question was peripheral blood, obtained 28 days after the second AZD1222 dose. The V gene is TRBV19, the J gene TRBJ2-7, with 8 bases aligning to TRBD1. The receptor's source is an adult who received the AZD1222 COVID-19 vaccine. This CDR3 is CASSTRQGSHEQYF. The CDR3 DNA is TGTGCCAGTAGTACACGACAGGGGAGCCACGAGCAGTACTTC.